The next 18 T cell receptor beta chains were all read from a single sample in a study of cytomegalovirus exposure and HLA in healthy donors. PCR employed 60 Vbeta and 13 Jbeta primers. TCRdb's copy holds only in-frame clones and misses some; the assay was immunoSEQ multiplex PCR. The sample comprises approximately 160,000 clones, around 79% of which are singletons, and about 2.6% rests with the top ten. Sequencing was performed on PBMCs. The receptors shown here come from a woman aged 40-49 years in good health and CMV-seropositive.

This clone was counted once. The chain is built from TRBV28 and TRBJ2-7; TRBD1 agrees at 9 bases. The V gene end was trimmed by 7 bases and the J gene end by 7 bases; junction bases not matched to a gene: 11. The length of the CDR3 is 14 residues. From germline, CDR1 is MDHEN and CDR2 SYDVKM. Here the CDR3 reads CASTSQDRGREQYF. CDR3 coding DNA: TGTGCCAGCACATCACAGGACAGGGGTAGAGAGCAGTACTTC.

This chain uses TRBV7-2 with TRBJ1-1; 8 positions agree with TRBD1. Germline-derived CDR1 and CDR2 are SGHTA and FQGNSA. The CDR3 consists of 15 residues. Trimming cost V 5 bases and J 1 base; bases outside gene matches: 6. DNA of the CDR3: TGTGCCAGCAGCGTACAGGGGGATCAGAACACTGAAGCTTTCTTT. Translation gives CASSVQGDQNTEAFF.

The gene calls are TRBV7-2 and TRBJ2-3, with 9 bases fitting TRBD2. This CDR3 has 16 amino acids. V was clipped by 1 base and J by 2 bases; unmatched bases: 4. Germline V gene sequence: CDR1 SGHTA, CDR2 FQGNSA. The CDR3 reads CASSLGTGLATDTQYF. In DNA form, the CDR3 reads TGTGCCAGCAGCTTAGGGACGGGACTAGCCACAGATACGCAGTATTTT.

The chain links TRBV7-2 to TRBJ2-4; 9 bases align to TRBD2. The CDR3 has 19 amino acids. Germline V CDR1 and CDR2: SGHTA, FQGNSA. Trimming removed 1 base from V and 1 base from J; junction bases left unmatched: 11. The CDR3 nucleotides are TGTGCCAGCAGCTTAGGACCCCCTAGCGGGGTTAGTGCCAAAAACATTCAGTACTTC. It codes for CASSLGPPSGVSAKNIQYF.

This clone was recorded a few times. The V call is TRBV27, the J call TRBJ1-1; D is perhaps TRBD1 (6 bases). Germline CDR1 is MNHEY and CDR2 is SMNVEV (reference sequence). V lost 5 bases and J 0 bases, leaving 13 bases between the germline ends. The CDR3 length is 15 residues. The CDR3 bases are TGTGCCAGCAGTCGCTGGACAGCCTTGAACACTGAAGCTTTCTTT. This translates into CASSRWTALNTEAFF.

V is TRBV5-1 and J is TRBJ2-1, with TRBD1 identical over 10 bases. CDR3 length: 16 residues. V was clipped by 0 bases and J by 4 bases; unmatched bases: 4. Per germline, CDR1 SGHRS and CDR2 YFSETQ. In DNA form, the CDR3 reads TGCGCCAGCAGCTTGGAAGGGACAGGGGTGTACAATGAGCAGTTCTTC. Its protein product is CASSLEGTGVYNEQFF.

CDR3 sequence (DNA): TGCGCCAGCAGCTCTAGGGACAGGGGCACCGGGGAGCTGTTTTTT. Residues: CASSSRDRGTGELFF. The chain has TRBV5-1 and TRBJ2-2; 10 bases agree with TRBD1. The CDR3 extends over 15 amino acids. Trimming at V came to 3 bases and at J to 4 bases, leaving 3 bases not matched to a gene. CDR1 and CDR2 from the germline V gene are SGHRS and YFSETQ.

The V and J genes are TRBV5-1 and TRBJ1-4; D perhaps matches TRBD1 (5 bases). Trimming removed 5 bases from V and 2 bases from J, with 10 bases in between. Germline lookup yields CDR1 SGHRS and CDR2 YFSETQ. This CDR3 is 14 amino acids long. CDR3 region: CASRGGLTNEKLFF. The CDR3 DNA reads as TGCGCCAGCAGGGGGGGATTGACTAATGAAAAACTGTTTTTT.

The chain uses TRBV5-8 and TRBJ1-4; 8 bases map to TRBD1. The CDR3 is 14 residues long. The V and J ends lost 2 bases and 11 bases, in that order; junction bases with no gene match: 8. Germline lookup yields CDR1 SGHTS and CDR2 YDEGEE. The CDR3 DNA reads as TGTGCCAGCAGCTTAGGGACAGGACCACCCAAACTGTTTTTT. This codes for CASSLGTGPPKLFF.

The V and J genes are TRBV7-9 and TRBJ1-3; no definite D call. The CDR3 spans 11 residues. Germline V lookup: CDR1 SEHNR, CDR2 FQNEAQ (reference sequence). V was trimmed by 7 bases and J by 1 base, leaving 2 bases between them. This CDR3 reads CASTSGNTIYF. CDR3 DNA sequence: TGTGCCAGCACGTCTGGAAACACCATATATTTT.

This sequence joins TRBV7-2 and TRBJ2-6; 8 nucleotides agree with TRBD2. V lost 5 bases, J lost 5 bases, and 8 bases stayed unmatched. Germline assignment: CDR1 SGHTA and CDR2 FQGNSA. This CDR3 comprises 16 residues. The CDR3, as DNA: TGTGCCAGCAGCCCGGGGGGGGCAAAAAGGGCCAACGTCCTGACTTTC. Its translation: CASSPGGAKRANVLTF. The variable domain in full, with the rest retrieved from reference TRBV7-2 and TRBJ2-6, is GAGVSQSPSNKVTEKGKDVELRCDPISGHTALYWYRQSLGQGLEFLIYFQGNSAPDKSGLPSDRFSAERTGGSVSTLTIQRTQQEDSAVYLCASSPGGAKRANVLTFGAGSRLTVL.

This chain joins TRBV29-1 and TRBJ2-5; no clear D. Trimming shortened V by 6 bases and J by 2 bases, and 4 bases separated the two germline ends. The CDR3 extends over 10 amino acids. Germline V gene data show CDR1 as SQVTM and CDR2 as ANQGSEA. DNA of the CDR3: TGCAGCGTCAGACAAGAGACCCAGTACTTC. Translated, it gives CSVRQETQYF.

The genes are TRBV19 and TRBJ1-3; 7 nucleotides align to TRBD1. V shed 6 bases and J 0 bases; nucleotides not matched to a gene: 11. CDR3 length: 17 amino acids. Germline V gene data show CDR1 as LNHDA and CDR2 as SQIVND (reference sequence). As DNA, the CDR3 is TGTGCCAGTAGCCGCGGCCCAGGGGGTAGCTCTGGAAACACCATATATTTT. Its translation: CASSRGPGGSSGNTIYF.

The J gene is TRBJ2-1, the V gene TRBV5-6, with D perhaps TRBD2 (7 bases). Germline values: CDR1 SGHDT, CDR2 YYEEEE. CDR3 length: 14 residues. The V end lost 5 bases, the J end lost 7 bases, and 16 bases lay between the germline ends. The CDR3 coding sequence is TGTGCCAGCAGTGTAACAGGGAGGGTGAATGAGCAGTTCTTC. This gives the protein CASSVTGRVNEQFF.

CDR3: CASRIVQETQYF. CDR3 DNA: TGCGCCAGCAGAATAGTTCAAGAGACCCAGTACTTC. V usage is TRBV5-1 and J usage is TRBJ2-5; no reliable D call. Germline-derived CDR1 and CDR2 are SGHRS and YFSETQ. This CDR3 contains 12 residues. Trimming removed 5 bases at V and 2 bases at J, with 7 bases between.

The chain uses TRBV28 and TRBJ1-3, with TRBD1 as a possible D gene (5 bases). The V and J ends lost 5 bases and 1 base respectively, with 12 bases between them. The CDR3 consists of 15 residues. CDR1 and CDR2 from the germline V gene are MDHEN and SYDVKM. The CDR3 DNA follows: TGTGCCAGCAGTACGGGACTCCTATCTGGAAACACCATATATTTT. Encoded protein: CASSTGLLSGNTIYF.

This clone was seen only once. The J gene is TRBJ2-5, the V gene TRBV5-6, with D perhaps TRBD2 (5 bases). The J call is in doubt because the DNA end fits TRBJ2-7 better. This CDR3 has 15 amino acids. From germline, CDR1 is SGHDT and CDR2 YYEEEE. DNA of the CDR3: TGTGCCAGCAGCGCCCTACTAGATCCCCTCTACGAGCAGTACTTC. Its translation is CASSALLDPLYEQYF.

This rearrangement joins TRBV11-2 to TRBJ2-1; TRBD2 matches 10 bases. The CDR3 runs to 16 residues. Germline V gene data show CDR1 as SGHAT and CDR2 as FQNNGV. The V gene end was trimmed by 5 bases and the J gene end by 9 bases; junction bases not matched to a gene: 13. CDR3 in amino acids: CASSPAGTSEVAEQFF. DNA of the CDR3: TGTGCCAGCAGCCCAGCCGGGACTAGCGAGGTGGCTGAGCAGTTCTTC.